This T cell receptor beta chain comes out of a study of T cells in Graves' hyperthyroidism and ophthalmopathy. The CDR3 runs 17 residues. From germline, CDR1 is LNHNV and CDR2 YYDKDF (reference sequence). This clonotype was seen repeatedly, ten times or more. A much larger clone is a single base away; this may be a read error. Subjects with ophthalmopathy showed a Clinical Activity Score no lower than 3, a NOSPECS grade no lower than 4, and a duration shorter than 3 months. The CDR3 regions of TCR beta were amplified from RNA transcripts. HTBI primers drove first-round RT-PCR of the TCR CDR3. Each CDR3 protein is one row after TCRdb ran MiXCR on the multiplex PCR reads. Of 400,000 to 550,000 distinct CDR3 sequences in the sample, roughly a quarter are singletons; the top ten hold 11%.

The receptor was isolated from a woman under 40 with Graves' ophthalmopathy. The V gene is TRBV15, the J gene TRBJ2-5; maybe TRBD2 (5 bases). Sequencing was performed on blood. The CDR3 sequence: CAASREAGPGGRETQYF. DNA for the CDR3: TGTGCCGCCAGCAGAGAGGCGGGTCCCGGAGGACGGGAGACCCAGTACTTC.